This TCR beta chain is drawn from a study of T cell clonality in common variable immunodeficiency. Findings and caveats of the study: In common variable immunodeficiency, TCR beta chains reportedly carried fewer deletions and N-nucleotide insertions.

The CDR3 has 14 residues. Germline loops: CDR1 MNHEY, CDR2 SVGEGT. Libraries were prepared by immunoSEQ multiplex PCR; TCRdb keeps only in-frame clonotypes and omits some of them. The sample was found to contain about 52,000 clones, and every one recurs. Many counts were recorded for this clone. The target antigen is unknown. At one boundary the junction diverges from the germline segment, which might be a read error. The CDR3 goes on 3 residues after the read ends, and that part is filled in from the germline J gene. Caucasian heritage predominated among both patients and controls. Sequenced: peripheral blood mononuclear cells. This chain connects TRBV6-2 or TRBV6-3 to TRBJ2-7; 7 bases agree with TRBD1. The sequence was obtained from a person aged 18 to 70 in good health. CDR3 DNA, as far as it was read: TGTGCCGGCAGTTACGGGACAGAATACTACGAG. It specifies CAGSYGTEYYE. The full CDR3 protein is CAGSYGTEYYEQYF.